The rows below give T cell receptor beta chains drawn from one sample of a study of shared clonotypes between healthy human individuals. This table comes from immunoSEQ multiplex PCR, and its TCRdb copy is limited to in-frame clones, with some not included. This table has under 600,000 clones, 70% to 80% appearing once. The sequenced sample was PBMCs. The receptors originated from a woman aged 40-49 years in good health. Some clones in this sample may be carry-over from other donors' samples. The CDR3 runs from the conserved cysteine through the conserved F or W. A D gene is named only where the DNA matches it firmly. A clone size is listed for some rows: how often the clone was seen (once, few, many), or a class if it is expanded.

NA,NA,TRBJ2-7,TRBV4-3,CASSQDGGPTYEQYF,TGCGCCAGCAGCCAAGATGGCGGGCCCACCTACGAGCAGTACTTC
NA,NA,TRBJ1-2,TRBV28,CASSFARPYGDYGYTF,TGTGCCAGCAGTTTCGCCAGACCCTACGGCGACTATGGCTACACCTTC
NA,NA,TRBJ2-3,TRBV6-4,CASSLARSDTQYF,TGTGCCAGCAGCCTGGCCCGTTCAGATACGCAGTATTTT
NA,NA,TRBJ2-3,TRBV5-1,CASSRTETGLSTDTQYF,TGCGCCAGCAGCCGCACGGAAACAGGCCTCAGCACAGATACGCAGTATTTT
NA,NA,TRBJ2-7,TRBV19,CASSSRDTPYEQYF,TGTGCCAGTAGTAGCCGGGACACCCCCTACGAGCAGTACTTC
NA,NA,TRBJ2-3,TRBV6-5,CASSYGDTQYF,TGTGCCAGCAGTTATGGGGATACGCAGTATTTT
NA,NA,TRBJ2-5,TRBV28,CASSLWGSYQETQYF,TGTGCCAGCAGTTTATGGGGGTCGTACCAAGAGACCCAGTACTTC
once,NA,TRBJ2-6,TRBV14,CASSHGYSGANVLTF,TGTGCCAGCAGCCACGGTTACTCTGGGGCCAACGTCCTGACTTTC
NA,NA,TRBJ1-4,TRBV11-2,CASSLAGGPGKLFF,TGTGCCAGCAGCTTAGCAGGCGGCCCAGGAAAACTGTTTTTT
NA,NA,TRBJ1-5,TRBV7-2,CASSLGGGQPQHF,TGTGCCAGCAGCTTAGGCGGAGGTCAGCCCCAGCATTTT
NA,TRBD2,TRBJ2-7,TRBV18,CASSLTSGKSDEQYF,TGTGCCAGCTCACTAACTAGCGGGAAATCTGACGAGCAGTACTTC
NA,TRBD1,TRBJ1-1,TRBV5-1,CASSWDRNTEAFF,TGCGCCAGCAGCTGGGACAGAAACACTGAAGCTTTCTTT
NA,NA,TRBJ2-7,TRBV30,CALDPGQSYEQYF,TGTGCTTTGGACCCCGGGCAATCCTACGAGCAGTACTTC
NA,NA,TRBJ2-1,TRBV5-4,CASSLGGVPYNEQFF,TGTGCCAGCAGCTTGGGGGGGGTCCCCTACAATGAGCAGTTCTTC
NA,TRBD2,TRBJ2-7,TRBV6-5,CATAGGPLYEQYF,TGTGCCACAGCGGGAGGGCCCTTGTACGAGCAGTACTTC